What follows are 20 T cell receptor beta chains derived from one specimen sequenced in a study of cytomegalovirus exposure and HLA in healthy donors. The study ran its PCR with 60 Vbeta and 13 Jbeta primers. Profiled with immunoSEQ multiplex PCR; TCRdb holds only in-frame clones, not every one. The sample includes 200,000 to 250,000 clones, more than 60% seen only once; the top ten take roughly 15%. Sample: PBMCs. The receptors stem from a man aged 35 to 55 in good health and CMV-seronegative.

V usage is TRBV28 and J usage is TRBJ1-1, with D unclear. Trimming left V 5 bases short and J 1 base short, with 17 bases between. Germline CDR1 MDHEN, CDR2 SYDVKM. There are 16 residues in the CDR3. The CDR3 loop reads CASSVFEGRGNTEAFF. The CDR3, as DNA: TGTGCCAGCAGTGTCTTTGAAGGACGGGGGAACACTGAAGCTTTCTTT.

The V call is TRBV6-5, the J call TRBJ2-3; 9 nucleotides align to TRBD1. The CDR3 runs to 14 residues. The V gene end was trimmed by 3 bases and the J gene end by 6 bases; junction bases not matched to a gene: 4. Germline V CDR1 and CDR2: MNHEY, SVGAGI. CDR3 nucleotide sequence: TGTGCCAGCAGTTATGGGACAGGGAAGGATACGCAGTATTTT. Protein sequence: CASSYGTGKDTQYF.

This chain connects TRBV28 to TRBJ2-1; 15 bases match TRBD2. With V trimmed by 6 bases and J by 5 bases, 8 bases remained unmatched. The CDR3 runs 17 residues. CDR1 and CDR2 from the germline V gene are MDHEN and SYDVKM. Here the CDR3 DNA reads TGTGCCAGCAGCCCTCGGACTAGCGGGAGGGCCGACAATGAGCAGTTCTTC. Amino acids: CASSPRTSGRADNEQFF. Full variable domain (missing parts from reference TRBV28 and TRBJ2-1): DVKVTQSSRYLVKRTGEKVFLECVQDMDHENMFWYRQDPGLGLRLIYFSYDVKMKEKGDIPEGYSVSREKKERFSLILESASTNQTSMYLCASSPRTSGRADNEQFFGPGTRLTVL.

This clone was observed once. The J gene is TRBJ1-2, the V gene TRBV7-9; 7 nucleotides match TRBD1. Germline trimming cut 1 base from V and 1 base from J; bases unmatched to any gene: 6. The germline gives CDR1 SEHNR, CDR2 FQNEAQ (reference sequence). This CDR3 has 16 residues. DNA for the CDR3: TGTGCCAGCAGCTTAGTCGGACAGGACATTAACTATGGCTACACCTTC. The encoded protein is CASSLVGQDINYGYTF.

The chain is built from TRBV11-3 and TRBJ2-3; D might be TRBD2 (6 bases). Germline CDR1 and CDR2: SGHNT and YENEEA. The CDR3 extends over 15 amino acids. V lost 3 bases to trimming and J lost 1 base, with 11 bases between them. In nucleotides, the CDR3 is TGTGCCAGCAGCTTGAGGGACTCCGGCACAGATACGCAGTATTTT. This codes for CASSLRDSGTDTQYF.

CDR3 in DNA: TGTGCCAGCAGTGAAACGTCTTACAGCTACTCTGGAAACACCATATATTTT. It yields the protein CASSETSYSYSGNTIYF. The chain carries TRBV6-1 and TRBJ1-3; D is undetermined. The CDR3 runs 17 residues. Trimming removed 2 bases at V and 0 bases at J, with 14 bases between. The germline gives CDR1 MNHNS, CDR2 SASEGT.

The V gene is TRBV27, the J gene TRBJ2-3; 10 bases match TRBD2. V lost 5 bases, J lost 5 bases, and 10 bases stayed unmatched. The CDR3 has 16 residues. CDR1 MNHEY and CDR2 SMNVEV come from the germline V gene (reference sequence). The CDR3 DNA sequence: TGTGCCAGCAGTCTCACAGCGGGGGGGCCTCGAGATACGCAGTATTTT. Translation gives CASSLTAGGPRDTQYF.

The rearrangement links TRBV10-2 to TRBJ1-4; 8 bases match TRBD1. This CDR3 comprises 14 residues. Germline-derived CDR1 and CDR2 are WSHSY and SAAADI. J gave up 4 bases and V 7 bases, and 5 bases lay outside the gene matches. The CDR3: CASKRQGYNEKLFF. DNA of the CDR3: TGCGCCAGCAAAAGACAGGGGTATAATGAAAAACTGTTTTTT.

CDR3 coding DNA: TGTGCCAGCTCCCCCCCGAACAGGGGGCAGACCGGGGAGCTGTTTTTT. Its translation: CASSPPNRGQTGELFF. The chain carries TRBV18 and TRBJ2-2, with 9 bases fitting TRBD1. This CDR3 region has 16 residues. The V segment lost 6 bases and the J segment 5 bases; nucleotides outside the gene matches: 10. Germline V gives CDR1 KGHSH, CDR2 LQKENI.

This rearrangement joins TRBV25-1 to TRBJ2-7, with 7 bases fitting TRBD1. The CDR3 runs to 14 residues. Looked up from germline, CDR1 is MGHDK and CDR2 is SYGVNS. Trimming at V came to 3 bases and at J to 3 bases, leaving 5 bases not matched to a gene. The CDR3: CASSDSGQSYEQYF. The CDR3 coding sequence is TGTGCCAGCAGTGACTCGGGACAGAGCTACGAGCAGTACTTC.

This clone occurred a few times. This chain joins TRBV7-3 and TRBJ2-5, with TRBD1 identical over 7 bases. This CDR3 comprises 13 residues. J lost 5 bases, V lost 5 bases, and 5 bases had no gene match. The V gene's germline CDR1 is SGHTA and CDR2 FQGTGA. CDR3 in amino acids: CASSQETGETQYF. Written as DNA, the CDR3 is TGTGCCAGCAGCCAGGAGACAGGGGAGACCCAGTACTTC.

V usage is TRBV6-5 and J usage is TRBJ2-7; TRBD2 is a possible D gene (6 bases). The germline V gene encodes CDR1 MNHEY and CDR2 SVGAGI. The CDR3 runs 14 residues. Trimming took off 11 bases at V and 2 bases at J, with 19 bases between the two ends. In nucleotides, the CDR3 is TGTGCCGGTGAAGCGGGCTTCAATACCTACGAGCAGTACTTC. Translated: CAGEAGFNTYEQYF.

This clone was counted once. The chain carries TRBV11-3 and TRBJ1-5; 8 nucleotides line up with TRBD1. The CDR3 runs 16 residues. Per the germline V gene, CDR1 is SGHNT and CDR2 is YENEEA. V shed 5 bases and J 2 bases; nucleotides not matched to a gene: 8. The CDR3: CASSPRGQMGNQPQHF. The DNA for the CDR3 is TGTGCCAGCAGCCCCAGGGGGCAAATGGGCAATCAGCCCCAGCATTTT.

The gene calls are TRBV12-5 and TRBJ2-3; no firm D call. The CDR3 is 14 amino acids. With 6 bases removed from V and 0 bases from J, the gap between germline ends came to 10 bases. Germline loops: CDR1 LGHNT, CDR2 FRNRAP. The CDR3 protein is CASGHRDSTDTQYF. The CDR3 DNA reads as TGTGCTAGTGGCCACAGAGATAGCACAGATACGCAGTATTTT.

This chain connects TRBV7-2 to TRBJ1-1, with 9 bases fitting TRBD1. Per the germline V gene, CDR1 is SGHTA and CDR2 is FQGNSA. This CDR3 contains 14 residues. The trim removed 5 bases at V and 6 bases at J, leaving 7 bases unmatched. The CDR3 DNA reads TGTGCCAGCAGCGGGTGGACAGGGGTGGCTGAAGCTTTCTTT. Translated: CASSGWTGVAEAFF.

This rearrangement joins TRBV29-1 to TRBJ2-7; TRBD1 matches at 7 bases. The germline CDR1 and CDR2 sequences are SQVTM and ANQGSEA. The trim removed 6 bases at V and 1 base at J, leaving 6 bases unmatched. This CDR3 spans 13 amino acids. The CDR3, as DNA: TGCAGCGTCCAGGGGGTCAGGTCCTACGAGCAGTACTTC. Translating gives CSVQGVRSYEQYF.

The V call is TRBV6-5, the J call TRBJ2-7; tentative D call: TRBD2 (6 bases). The CDR3 loop spans 15 amino acids. V lost 4 bases and J lost 0, with 13 bases in between. Germline CDR1 is MNHEY and CDR2 is SVGAGI. CDR3 nucleotides: TGTGCCAGCAGTTCCGGGACTGAGGGCTCCTACGAGCAGTACTTC. As protein: CASSSGTEGSYEQYF.

Remarks on this clone: One end of the junction fails to match germline, which may point to a read error. This chain uses TRBV7-9 with TRBJ2-7, with TRBD1 as a possible D gene (6 bases). The germline V gene encodes CDR1 SEHNR and CDR2 FQNEAQ (reference sequence). This CDR3 is 14 amino acids long. The CDR3 coding sequence is TGTTCCAGCAGCCAAGGACAGACGAGCTACGAGCAGTACTTC. Translating it yields CSSSQGQTSYEQYF.

This clone was seen just once. The genes are TRBV7-3 and TRBJ1-1; TRBD1 aligns across 7 bases. This CDR3 has 15 amino acids. Trimming cost V 5 bases and J 3 bases; bases outside gene matches: 9. Germline CDR1 reads SGHTA; CDR2 reads FQGTGA. CDR3 sequence: CASSPFGQGDTEAFF. The CDR3 DNA follows: TGTGCCAGCAGCCCGTTCGGGCAGGGGGACACTGAAGCTTTCTTT. Using reference TRBV7-3 and TRBJ1-1 for the parts outside the CDR3, the full variable domain is GAGVSQTPSNKVTEKGKYVELRCDPISGHTALYWYRQSLGQGPEFLIYFQGTGAADDSGLPNDRFFAVRPEGSVSTLKIQRTERGDSAVYLCASSPFGQGDTEAFFGQGTRLTVV.

CDR3 in amino acids: CAIRPGTGNRDSPLHF. The CDR3, as DNA: TGTGCCATCAGACCAGGGACAGGGAATCGTGATTCACCCCTCCACTTT. The chain links TRBV10-3 to TRBJ1-6, with 9 bases lining up with TRBD1. J lost 8 bases, V lost 6 bases, and 11 bases had no gene match. CDR3 length equals 16 residues. CDR1 and CDR2 from the germline V gene are ENHRY and SYGVKD.